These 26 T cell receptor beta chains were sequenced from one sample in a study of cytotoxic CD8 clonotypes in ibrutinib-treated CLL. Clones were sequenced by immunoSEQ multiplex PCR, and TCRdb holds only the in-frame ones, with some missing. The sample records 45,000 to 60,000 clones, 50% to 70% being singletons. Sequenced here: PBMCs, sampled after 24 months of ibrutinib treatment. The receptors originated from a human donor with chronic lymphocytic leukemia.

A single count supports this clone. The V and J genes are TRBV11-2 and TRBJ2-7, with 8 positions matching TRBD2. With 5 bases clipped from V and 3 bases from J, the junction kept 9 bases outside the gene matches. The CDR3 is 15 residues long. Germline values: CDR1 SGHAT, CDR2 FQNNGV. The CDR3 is CASSLRTSSIYEQYF. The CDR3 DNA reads TGTGCCAGCAGCCTTAGGACTAGCTCTATCTACGAGCAGTACTTC.

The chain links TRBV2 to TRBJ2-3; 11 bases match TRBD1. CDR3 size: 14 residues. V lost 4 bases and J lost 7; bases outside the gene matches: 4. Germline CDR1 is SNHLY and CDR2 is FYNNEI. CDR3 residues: CASSVDRGQNTQYF. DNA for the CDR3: TGTGCCAGCAGTGTGGACAGGGGGCAAAATACGCAGTATTTT. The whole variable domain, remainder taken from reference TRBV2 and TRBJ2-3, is EPEVTQTPSHQVTQMGQEVILRCVPISNHLYFYWYRQILGQKVEFLVSFYNNEISEKSEIFDDQFSVERPDGSNFTLKIRSTKLEDSAMYFCASSVDRGQNTQYFGPGTRLTVL.

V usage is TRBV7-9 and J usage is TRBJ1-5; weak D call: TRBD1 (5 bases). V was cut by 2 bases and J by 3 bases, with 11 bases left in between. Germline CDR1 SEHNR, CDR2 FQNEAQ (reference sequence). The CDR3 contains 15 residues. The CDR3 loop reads CASSLSGASNQPQHF. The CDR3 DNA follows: TGTGCCAGCAGCTTAAGTGGGGCCTCCAATCAGCCCCAGCATTTT.

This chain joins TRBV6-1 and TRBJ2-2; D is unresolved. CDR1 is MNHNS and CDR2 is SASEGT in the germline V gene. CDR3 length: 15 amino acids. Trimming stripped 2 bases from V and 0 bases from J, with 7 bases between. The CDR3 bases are TGTGCCAGCAGTGAAATAGCTTCGAACACCGGGGAGCTGTTTTTT. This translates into CASSEIASNTGELFF.

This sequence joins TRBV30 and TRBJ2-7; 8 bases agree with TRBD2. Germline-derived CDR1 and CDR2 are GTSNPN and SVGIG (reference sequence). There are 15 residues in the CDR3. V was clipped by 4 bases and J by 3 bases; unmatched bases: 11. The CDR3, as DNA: TGTGCCTGGATACCGGGCGGGAGGACGCTCTACGAGCAGTACTTC. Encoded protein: CAWIPGGRTLYEQYF. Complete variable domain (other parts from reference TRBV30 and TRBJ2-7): SQTIHQWPATLVQPVGSPLSLECTVEGTSNPNLYWYRQAAGRGLQLLFYSVGIGQISSEVPQNLSASRPQDRQFILSSKKLLLSDSGFYLCAWIPGGRTLYEQYFGPGTRLTVT.

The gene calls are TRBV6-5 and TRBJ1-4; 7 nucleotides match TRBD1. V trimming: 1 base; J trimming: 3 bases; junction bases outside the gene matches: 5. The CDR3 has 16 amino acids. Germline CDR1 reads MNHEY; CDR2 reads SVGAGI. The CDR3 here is CASSYWSGTANEKLFF. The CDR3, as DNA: TGTGCCAGCAGTTACTGGTCCGGGACAGCTAATGAAAAACTGTTTTTT.

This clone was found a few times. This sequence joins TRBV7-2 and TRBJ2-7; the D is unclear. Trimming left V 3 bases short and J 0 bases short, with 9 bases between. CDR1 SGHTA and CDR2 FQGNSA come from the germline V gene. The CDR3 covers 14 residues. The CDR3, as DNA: TGTGCCAGCAGCTTCGGCGGTCCCTCCTACGAGCAGTACGTC. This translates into CASSFGGPSYEQYV.

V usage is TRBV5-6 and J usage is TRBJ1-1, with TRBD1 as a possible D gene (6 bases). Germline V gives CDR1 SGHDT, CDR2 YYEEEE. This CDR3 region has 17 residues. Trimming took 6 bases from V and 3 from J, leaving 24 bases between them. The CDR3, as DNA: TGTGCCAGCAAGGGGGAGTCGGACTACGGTTCGGACACTGAAGCTTTCTTT. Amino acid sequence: CASKGESDYGSDTEAFF.

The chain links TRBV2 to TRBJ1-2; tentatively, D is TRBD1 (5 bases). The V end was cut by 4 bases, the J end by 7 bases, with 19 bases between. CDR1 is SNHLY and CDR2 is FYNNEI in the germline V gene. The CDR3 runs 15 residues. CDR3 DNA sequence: TGTGCCAGCAGTGGGCGATCAGGGCCCCTGGGTGGCTACACCTTC. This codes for CASSGRSGPLGGYTF. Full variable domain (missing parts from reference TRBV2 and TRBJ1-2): EPEVTQTPSHQVTQMGQEVILRCVPISNHLYFYWYRQILGQKVEFLVSFYNNEISEKSEIFDDQFSVERPDGSNFTLKIRSTKLEDSAMYFCASSGRSGPLGGYTFGSGTRLTVV.

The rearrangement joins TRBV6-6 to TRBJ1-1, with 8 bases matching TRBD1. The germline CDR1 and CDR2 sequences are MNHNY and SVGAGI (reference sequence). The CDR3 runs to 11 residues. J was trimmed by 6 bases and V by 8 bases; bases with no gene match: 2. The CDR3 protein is CASWTGSEAFF. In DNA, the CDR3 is TGTGCCAGCTGGACAGGGTCTGAAGCTTTCTTT.

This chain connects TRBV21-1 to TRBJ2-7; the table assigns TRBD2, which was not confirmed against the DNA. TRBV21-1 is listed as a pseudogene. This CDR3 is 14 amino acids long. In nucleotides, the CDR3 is TGTGCCAGCAGCAAAACGGACTATCACTACGAACAGTACTTC. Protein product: CASSKTDYHYEQYF.

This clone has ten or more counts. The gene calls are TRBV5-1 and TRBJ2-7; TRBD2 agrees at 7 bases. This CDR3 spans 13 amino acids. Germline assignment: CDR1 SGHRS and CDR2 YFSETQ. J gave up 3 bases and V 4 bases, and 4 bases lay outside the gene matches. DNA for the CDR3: TGCGCCAGCAGCCCCGGGAGGAACTACGAGCAGTACTTC. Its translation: CASSPGRNYEQYF.

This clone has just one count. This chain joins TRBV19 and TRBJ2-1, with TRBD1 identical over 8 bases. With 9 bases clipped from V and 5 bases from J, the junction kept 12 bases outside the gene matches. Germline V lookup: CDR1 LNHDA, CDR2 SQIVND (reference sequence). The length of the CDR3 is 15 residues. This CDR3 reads CARHDRGSRNNEQFF. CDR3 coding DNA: TGTGCCAGACACGACAGGGGTTCGAGGAACAATGAGCAGTTCTTC. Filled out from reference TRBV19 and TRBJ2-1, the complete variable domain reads DGGITQSPKYLFRKEGQNVTLSCEQNLNHDAMYWYRQDPGQGLRLIYYSQIVNDFQKGDIAEGYSVSREKKESFPLTVTSAQKNPTAFYLCARHDRGSRNNEQFFGPGTRLTVL.

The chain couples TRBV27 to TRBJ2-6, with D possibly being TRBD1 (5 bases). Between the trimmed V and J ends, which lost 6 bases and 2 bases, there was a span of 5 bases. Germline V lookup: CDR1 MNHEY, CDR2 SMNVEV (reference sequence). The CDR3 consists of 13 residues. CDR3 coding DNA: TGTGCCAGCAGCAGGGCTGGGGCCAACGTCCTGACTTTC. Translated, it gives CASSRAGANVLTF.

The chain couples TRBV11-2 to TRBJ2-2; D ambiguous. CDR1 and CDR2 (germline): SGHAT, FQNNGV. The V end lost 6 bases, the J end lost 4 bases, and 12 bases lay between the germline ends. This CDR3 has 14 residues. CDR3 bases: TGTGCCAGCAGGGAACACGCCGCCACCGGGGAGCTGTTTTTT. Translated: CASREHAATGELFF.

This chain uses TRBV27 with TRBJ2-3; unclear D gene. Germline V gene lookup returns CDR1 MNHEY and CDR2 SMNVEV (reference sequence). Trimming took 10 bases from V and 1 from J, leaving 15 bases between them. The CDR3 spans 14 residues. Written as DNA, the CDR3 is TGTGCCACCGTCAGCGACACCCGCACAGATACGCAGTATTTT. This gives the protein CATVSDTRTDTQYF.

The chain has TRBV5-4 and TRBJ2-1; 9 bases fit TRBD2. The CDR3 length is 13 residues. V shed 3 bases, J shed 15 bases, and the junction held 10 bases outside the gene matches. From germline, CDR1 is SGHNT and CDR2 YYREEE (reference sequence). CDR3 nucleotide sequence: TGTGCCAGCAGCTGGGACGCGGGAGGGCAGCTGTTCTTC. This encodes CASSWDAGGQLFF.

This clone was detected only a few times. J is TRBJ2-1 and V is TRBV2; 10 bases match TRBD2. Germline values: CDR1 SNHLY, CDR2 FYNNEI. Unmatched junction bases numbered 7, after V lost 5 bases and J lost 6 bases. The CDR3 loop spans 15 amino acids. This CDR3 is CASSPERGGLNEQFF. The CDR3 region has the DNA TGTGCCAGCAGTCCGGAGCGGGGGGGCCTCAATGAGCAGTTCTTC.

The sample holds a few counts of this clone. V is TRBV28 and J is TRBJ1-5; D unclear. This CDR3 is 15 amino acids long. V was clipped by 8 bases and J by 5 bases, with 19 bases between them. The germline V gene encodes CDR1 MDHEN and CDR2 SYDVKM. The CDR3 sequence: CASCPPVQADQPQHF. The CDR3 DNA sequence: TGTGCCAGCTGCCCCCCCGTCCAGGCCGATCAGCCCCAGCATTTT.

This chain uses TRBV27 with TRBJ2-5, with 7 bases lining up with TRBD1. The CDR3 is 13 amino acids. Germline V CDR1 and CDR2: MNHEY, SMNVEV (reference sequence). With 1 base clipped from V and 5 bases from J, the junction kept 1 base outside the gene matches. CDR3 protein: CASSLLGQETQYF. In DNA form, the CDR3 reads TGTGCCAGCAGTTTATTGGGACAGGAGACCCAGTACTTC.

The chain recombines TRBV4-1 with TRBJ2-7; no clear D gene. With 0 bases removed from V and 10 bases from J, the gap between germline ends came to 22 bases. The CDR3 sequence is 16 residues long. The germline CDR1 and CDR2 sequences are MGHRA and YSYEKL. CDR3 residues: CASSQDNRPSTPTQYF. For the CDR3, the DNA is TGCGCCAGCAGCCAAGATAATCGGCCTAGTACCCCAACTCAGTACTTC.

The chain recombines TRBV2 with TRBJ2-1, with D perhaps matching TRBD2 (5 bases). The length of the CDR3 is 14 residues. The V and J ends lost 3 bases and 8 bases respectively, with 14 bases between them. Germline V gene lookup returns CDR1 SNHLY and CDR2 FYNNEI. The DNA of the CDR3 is TGTGCCAGCAGTGAGACGTCTAGCTCCGATGAGCAGTTCTTC. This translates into CASSETSSSDEQFF. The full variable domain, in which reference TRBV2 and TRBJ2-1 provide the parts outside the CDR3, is EPEVTQTPSHQVTQMGQEVILRCVPISNHLYFYWYRQILGQKVEFLVSFYNNEISEKSEIFDDQFSVERPDGSNFTLKIRSTKLEDSAMYFCASSETSSSDEQFFGPGTRLTVL.

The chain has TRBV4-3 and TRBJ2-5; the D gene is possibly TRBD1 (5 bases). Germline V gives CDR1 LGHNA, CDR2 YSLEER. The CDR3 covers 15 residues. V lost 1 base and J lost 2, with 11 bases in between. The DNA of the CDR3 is TGCGCCAGCAGCCAAGTCGGACAAGGTCAAGAGACCCAGTACTTC. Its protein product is CASSQVGQGQETQYF.

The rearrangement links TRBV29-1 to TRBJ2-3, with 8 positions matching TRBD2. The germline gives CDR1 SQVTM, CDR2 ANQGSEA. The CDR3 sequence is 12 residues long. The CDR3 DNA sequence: TGCAGTGAAACGGGAGGGCCAGATACGCAGTATTTT. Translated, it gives CSETGGPDTQYF.

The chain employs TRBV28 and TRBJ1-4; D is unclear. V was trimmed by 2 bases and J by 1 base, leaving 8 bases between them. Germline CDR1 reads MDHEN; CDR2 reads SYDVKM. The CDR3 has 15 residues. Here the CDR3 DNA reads TGTGCCAGCAGTTTAGTTGGGAAAACTAATGAAAAACTGTTTTTT. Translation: CASSLVGKTNEKLFF.

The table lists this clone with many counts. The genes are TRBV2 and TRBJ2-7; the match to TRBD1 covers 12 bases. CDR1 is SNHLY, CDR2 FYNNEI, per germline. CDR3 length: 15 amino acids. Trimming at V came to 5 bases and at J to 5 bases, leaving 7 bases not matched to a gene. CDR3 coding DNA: TGTGCCAGCAGTTTTGTGGGACAGGGGGCCCACGAGCAGTACGTC. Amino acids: CASSFVGQGAHEQYV.